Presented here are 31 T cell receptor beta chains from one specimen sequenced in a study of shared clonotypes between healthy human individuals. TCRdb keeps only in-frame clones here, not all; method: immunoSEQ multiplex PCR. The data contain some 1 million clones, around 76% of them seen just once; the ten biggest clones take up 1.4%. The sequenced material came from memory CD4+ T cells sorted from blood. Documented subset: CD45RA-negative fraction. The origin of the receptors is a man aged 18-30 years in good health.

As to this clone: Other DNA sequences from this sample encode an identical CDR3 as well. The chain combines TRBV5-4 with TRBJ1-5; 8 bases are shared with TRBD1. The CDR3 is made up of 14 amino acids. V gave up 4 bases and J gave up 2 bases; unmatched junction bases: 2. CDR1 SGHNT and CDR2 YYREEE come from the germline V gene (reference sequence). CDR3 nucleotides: TGTGCCAGCAGCATACAGGGGGGCAATCAGCCCCAGCATTTT. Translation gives CASSIQGGNQPQHF. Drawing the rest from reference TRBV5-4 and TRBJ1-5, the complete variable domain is ETGVTQSPTHLIKTRGQQVTLRCSSQSGHNTVSWYQQALGQGPQFIFQYYREEENGRGNFPPRFSGLQFPNYSSELNVNALELDDSALYLCASSIQGGNQPQHFGDGTRLSIL.

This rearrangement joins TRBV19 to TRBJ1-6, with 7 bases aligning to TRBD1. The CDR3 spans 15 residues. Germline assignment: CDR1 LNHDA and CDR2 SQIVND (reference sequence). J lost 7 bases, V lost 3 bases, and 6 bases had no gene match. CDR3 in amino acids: CASSIKGAPNSPLHF. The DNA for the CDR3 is TGTGCCAGTAGTATCAAGGGGGCTCCCAATTCACCCCTCCACTTT.

The CDR3 loop reads CSAGGEGGYTF. The CDR3, as DNA: TGCAGTGCTGGGGGGGAGGGTGGCTACACCTTC. The chain has TRBV20-1 and TRBJ1-2; weak D call: TRBD1 (5 bases). The CDR3 consists of 11 residues. V dropped 5 bases and J dropped 7 bases, with 11 bases sitting between them. Germline V lookup: CDR1 DFQATT, CDR2 SNEGSKA (reference sequence).

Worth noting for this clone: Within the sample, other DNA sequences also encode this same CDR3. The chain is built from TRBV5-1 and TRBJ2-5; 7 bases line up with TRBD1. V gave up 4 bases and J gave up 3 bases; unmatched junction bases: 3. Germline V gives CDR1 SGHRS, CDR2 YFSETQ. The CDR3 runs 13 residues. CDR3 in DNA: TGCGCCAGCAGCCTGGGACAGAAAGAGACCCAGTACTTC. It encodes CASSLGQKETQYF.

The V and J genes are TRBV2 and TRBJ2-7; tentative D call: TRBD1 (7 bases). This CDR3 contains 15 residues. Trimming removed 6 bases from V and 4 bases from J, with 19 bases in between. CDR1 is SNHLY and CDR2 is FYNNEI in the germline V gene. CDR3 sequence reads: CASRRDGRGRYEQYF. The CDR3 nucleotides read TGTGCCAGCAGAAGGGACGGCAGGGGGAGGTACGAGCAGTACTTC.

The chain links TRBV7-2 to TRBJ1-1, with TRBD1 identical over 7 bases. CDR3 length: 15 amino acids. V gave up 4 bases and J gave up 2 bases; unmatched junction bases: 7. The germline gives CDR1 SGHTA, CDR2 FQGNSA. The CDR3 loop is CASSSTGTENTEAFF. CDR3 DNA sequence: TGTGCCAGCAGCTCGACCGGGACAGAAAACACTGAAGCTTTCTTT.

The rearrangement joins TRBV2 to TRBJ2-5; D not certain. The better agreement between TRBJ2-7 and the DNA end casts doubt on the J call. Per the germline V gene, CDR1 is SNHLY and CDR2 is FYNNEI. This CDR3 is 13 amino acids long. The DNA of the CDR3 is TGTGCCAGCAGTTGGGAAAGGTCCTACGAGCAGTACTTC. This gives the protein CASSWERSYEQYF.

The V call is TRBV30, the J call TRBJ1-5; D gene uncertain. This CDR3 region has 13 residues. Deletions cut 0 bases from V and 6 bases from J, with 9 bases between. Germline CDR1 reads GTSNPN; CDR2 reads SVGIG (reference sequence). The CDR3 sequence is CAWSVEGFQPQHF. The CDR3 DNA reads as TGTGCCTGGAGTGTAGAGGGATTTCAGCCCCAGCATTTT.

The CDR3 sequence is CASKLTNQPQHF. CDR3 DNA: TGTGCCAGTAAGTTGACCAATCAGCCCCAGCATTTT. The rearrangement links TRBV19 to TRBJ1-5; no clear D gene. Germline values: CDR1 LNHDA, CDR2 SQIVND (reference sequence). The CDR3 runs to 12 residues. V lost 7 bases and J 3 bases, leaving 7 bases between the germline ends.

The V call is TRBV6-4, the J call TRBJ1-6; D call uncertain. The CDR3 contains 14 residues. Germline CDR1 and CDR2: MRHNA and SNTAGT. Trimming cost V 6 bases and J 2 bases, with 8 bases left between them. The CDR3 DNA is TGTGCCAGCAGACCGGACCCCTATAATTCACCCCTCCACTTT. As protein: CASRPDPYNSPLHF.

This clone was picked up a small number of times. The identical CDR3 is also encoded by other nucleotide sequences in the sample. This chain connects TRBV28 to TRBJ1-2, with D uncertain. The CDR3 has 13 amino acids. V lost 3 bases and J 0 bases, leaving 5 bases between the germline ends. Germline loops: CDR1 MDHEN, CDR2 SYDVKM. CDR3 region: CASSFRANYGYTF. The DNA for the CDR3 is TGTGCCAGCAGTTTTAGAGCTAACTATGGCTACACCTTC.

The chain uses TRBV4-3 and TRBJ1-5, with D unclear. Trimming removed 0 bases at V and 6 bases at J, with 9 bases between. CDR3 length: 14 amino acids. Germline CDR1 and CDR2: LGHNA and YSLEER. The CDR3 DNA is TGCGCCAGCAGCCAAGATTTTGTCGGTCAGCCCCAGCATTTT. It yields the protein CASSQDFVGQPQHF.

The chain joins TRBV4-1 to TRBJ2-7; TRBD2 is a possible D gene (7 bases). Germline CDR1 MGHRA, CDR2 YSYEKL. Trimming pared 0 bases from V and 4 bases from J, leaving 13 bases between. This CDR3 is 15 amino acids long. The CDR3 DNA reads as TGCGCCAGCAGCCAAGATGGGGGGGCCTTTTACGAGCAGTACTTC. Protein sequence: CASSQDGGAFYEQYF.

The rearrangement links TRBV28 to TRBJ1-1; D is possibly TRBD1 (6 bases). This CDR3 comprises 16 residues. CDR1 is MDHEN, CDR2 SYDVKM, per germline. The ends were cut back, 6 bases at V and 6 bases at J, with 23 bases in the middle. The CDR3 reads CASSLLSEGGGAEAFF. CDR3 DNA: TGTGCCAGCAGCCTATTGAGTGAGGGCGGGGGCGCTGAAGCTTTCTTT.

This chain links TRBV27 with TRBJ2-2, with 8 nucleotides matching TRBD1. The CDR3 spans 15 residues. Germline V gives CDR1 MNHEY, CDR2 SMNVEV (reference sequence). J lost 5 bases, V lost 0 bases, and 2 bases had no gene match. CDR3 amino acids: CASSLSDRGTGELFF. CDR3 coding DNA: TGTGCCAGCAGTTTATCCGACAGGGGTACCGGGGAGCTGTTTTTT.

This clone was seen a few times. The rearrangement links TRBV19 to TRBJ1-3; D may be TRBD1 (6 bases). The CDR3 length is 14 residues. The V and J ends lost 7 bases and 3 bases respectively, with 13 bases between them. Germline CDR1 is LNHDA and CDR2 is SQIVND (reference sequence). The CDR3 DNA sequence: TGTGCCAGTACCCGCGGGGGCTATGGAAACACCATATATTTT. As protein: CASTRGGYGNTIYF.

CDR3 loop: CAWSRGRNYEQYF. CDR3 nucleotide sequence: TGTGCCTGGTCCAGGGGTAGGAACTACGAGCAGTACTTC. The chain combines TRBV30 with TRBJ2-7; weak D call: TRBD1 (6 bases). Looked up from germline, CDR1 is GTSNPN and CDR2 is SVGIG (reference sequence). V lost 5 bases and J 3 bases, leaving 14 bases between the germline ends. This CDR3 comprises 13 residues. The full variable domain, rest sourced from reference TRBV30 and TRBJ2-7, is SQTIHQWPATLVQPVGSPLSLECTVEGTSNPNLYWYRQAAGRGLQLLFYSVGIGQISSEVPQNLSASRPQDRQFILSSKKLLLSDSGFYLCAWSRGRNYEQYFGPGTRLTVT.

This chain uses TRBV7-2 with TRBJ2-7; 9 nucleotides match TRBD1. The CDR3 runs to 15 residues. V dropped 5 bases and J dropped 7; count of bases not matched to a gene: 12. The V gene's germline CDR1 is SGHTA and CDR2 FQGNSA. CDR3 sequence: CASSVTRDRVGEQYF. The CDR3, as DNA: TGTGCCAGCAGCGTCACTCGGGACAGGGTGGGGGAGCAGTACTTC. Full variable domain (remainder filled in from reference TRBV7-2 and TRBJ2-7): GAGVSQSPSNKVTEKGKDVELRCDPISGHTALYWYRQSLGQGLEFLIYFQGNSAPDKSGLPSDRFSAERTGGSVSTLTIQRTQQEDSAVYLCASSVTRDRVGEQYFGPGTRLTVT.

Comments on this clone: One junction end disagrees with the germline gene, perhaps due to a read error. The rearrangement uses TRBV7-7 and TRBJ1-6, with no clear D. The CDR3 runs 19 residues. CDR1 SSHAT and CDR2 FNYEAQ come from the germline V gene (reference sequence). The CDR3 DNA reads TGTGCTAGCAGCTTAAGGTTAGTCCTTGCCCACTCCTATAATTCACCCCTCCACTTT. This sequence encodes CASSLRLVLAHSYNSPLHF.

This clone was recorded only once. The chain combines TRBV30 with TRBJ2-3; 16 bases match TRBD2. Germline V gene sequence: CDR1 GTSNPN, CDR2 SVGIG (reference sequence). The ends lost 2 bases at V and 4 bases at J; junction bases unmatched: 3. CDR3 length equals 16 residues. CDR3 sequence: CAWSLGTSGGADTQYF. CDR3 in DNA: TGTGCCTGGAGTTTGGGGACTAGCGGGGGGGCAGATACGCAGTATTTT.

The CDR3 spells CASSFPGEGRTGNTEAFF. The CDR3 nucleotides read TGTGCCAGCAGTTTTCCCGGGGAAGGAAGGACAGGGAACACTGAAGCTTTCTTT. The chain couples TRBV27 to TRBJ1-1; 7 bases fit TRBD1. CDR3 size: 18 residues. Germline-derived CDR1 and CDR2 are MNHEY and SMNVEV (reference sequence). V shed 3 bases, J shed 1 base, and the junction held 14 bases outside the gene matches.

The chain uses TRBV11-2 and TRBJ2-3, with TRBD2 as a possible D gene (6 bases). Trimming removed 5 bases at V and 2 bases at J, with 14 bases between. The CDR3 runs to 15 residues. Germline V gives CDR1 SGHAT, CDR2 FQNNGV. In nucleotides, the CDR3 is TGTGCCAGCAGCCCCTGGCGGGGAGACACAGATACGCAGTATTTT. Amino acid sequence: CASSPWRGDTDTQYF.

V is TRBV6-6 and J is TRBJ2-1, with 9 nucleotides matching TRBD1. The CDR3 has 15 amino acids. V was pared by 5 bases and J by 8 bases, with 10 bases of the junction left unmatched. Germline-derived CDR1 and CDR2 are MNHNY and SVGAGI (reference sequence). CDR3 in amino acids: CASSQPGQGLHEQFF. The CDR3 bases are TGTGCCAGCAGTCAACCGGGACAGGGCCTGCATGAGCAGTTCTTC.

The CDR3 sequence is CAWSFGGYEQYF. CDR3 bases: TGTGCCTGGAGTTTCGGAGGCTACGAGCAGTACTTC. The chain uses TRBV30 and TRBJ2-7; a weak D match, TRBD2 (5 bases). The CDR3 spans 12 residues. Trimming cost V 2 bases and J 3 bases, with 8 bases left between them. Germline CDR1 GTSNPN, CDR2 SVGIG (reference sequence). Supplemented by reference TRBV30 and TRBJ2-7, the full variable domain reads SQTIHQWPATLVQPVGSPLSLECTVEGTSNPNLYWYRQAAGRGLQLLFYSVGIGQISSEVPQNLSASRPQDRQFILSSKKLLLSDSGFYLCAWSFGGYEQYFGPGTRLTVT.

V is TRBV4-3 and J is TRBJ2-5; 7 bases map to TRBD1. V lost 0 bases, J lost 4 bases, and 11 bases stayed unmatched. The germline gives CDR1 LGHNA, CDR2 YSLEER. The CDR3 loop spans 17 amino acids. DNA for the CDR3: TGCGCCAGCAGCCAAGATAGGGCAGGGGGATGTAGAGAGACCCAGTACTTC. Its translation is CASSQDRAGGCRETQYF.

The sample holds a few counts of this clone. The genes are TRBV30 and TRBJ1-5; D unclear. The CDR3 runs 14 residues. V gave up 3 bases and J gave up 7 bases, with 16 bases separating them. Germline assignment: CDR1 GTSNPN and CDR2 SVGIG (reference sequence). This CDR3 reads CAWSHRELEQPQHF. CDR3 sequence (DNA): TGTGCCTGGAGCCATAGGGAGTTAGAACAGCCCCAGCATTTT.

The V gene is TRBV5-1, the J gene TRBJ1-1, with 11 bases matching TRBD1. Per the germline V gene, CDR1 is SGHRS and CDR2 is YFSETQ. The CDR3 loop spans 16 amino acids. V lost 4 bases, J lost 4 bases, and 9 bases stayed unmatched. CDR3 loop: CASSIGQGAHGTEAFF. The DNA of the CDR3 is TGCGCCAGCAGCATTGGACAGGGGGCGCATGGCACTGAAGCTTTCTTT.

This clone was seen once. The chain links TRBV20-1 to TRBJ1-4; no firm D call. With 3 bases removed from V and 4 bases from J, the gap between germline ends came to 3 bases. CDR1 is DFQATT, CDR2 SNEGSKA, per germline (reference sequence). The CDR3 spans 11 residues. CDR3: CSASVNEKLFF. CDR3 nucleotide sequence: TGCAGTGCTAGTGTTAATGAAAAACTGTTTTTT.

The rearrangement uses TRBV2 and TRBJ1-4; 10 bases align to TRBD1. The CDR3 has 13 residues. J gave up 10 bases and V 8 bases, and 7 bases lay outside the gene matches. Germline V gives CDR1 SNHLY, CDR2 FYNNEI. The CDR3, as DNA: TGTGCCAGCCGGGGGACAGGGGCAGGAAAACTGTTTTTT. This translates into CASRGTGAGKLFF.

In DNA form, the CDR3 reads TGTGCCAGCAGCCCCAGCGGGGGTGGAACCGGGGAGCTGTTTTTT. Translated, it gives CASSPSGGGTGELFF. The V call is TRBV11-2, the J call TRBJ2-2; 8 bases match TRBD2. Looked up from germline, CDR1 is SGHAT and CDR2 is FQNNGV. This CDR3 comprises 15 residues. Trimming took 5 bases from V and 5 from J; bases not matched to a gene: 7.

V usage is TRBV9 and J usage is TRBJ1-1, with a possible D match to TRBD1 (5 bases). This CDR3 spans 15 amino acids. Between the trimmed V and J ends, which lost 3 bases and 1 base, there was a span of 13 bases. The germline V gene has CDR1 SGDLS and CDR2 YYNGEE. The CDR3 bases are TGTGCCAGCAGCGGGGACGCCCGGCCGAACACTGAAGCTTTCTTT. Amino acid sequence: CASSGDARPNTEAFF. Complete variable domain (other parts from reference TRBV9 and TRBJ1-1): DSGVTQTPKHLITATGQRVTLRCSPRSGDLSVYWYQQSLDQGLQFLIQYYNGEERAKGNILERFSAQQFPDLHSELNLSSLELGDSALYFCASSGDARPNTEAFFGQGTRLTVV.